This passage covers 8 T cell receptor beta chains from one sample sequenced in a study of chemoradiotherapy in HPV16-positive cancers. Repertoires were generated with immunoSEQ multiplex PCR, while TCRdb's copy carries only in-frame clones and drops some. The sample holds around 16,000 clones, more than 70% seen once. The specimen was obtained from a patient who underwent chemoradiotherapy. The source of these receptors is a human donor with HPV-associated anogenital cancer.

By sample share, this clone is medium-sized (0.01 to 0.1%). V gene TRBV2 combines with J gene TRBJ1-6; tentative D call: TRBD1 (5 bases). This CDR3 has 14 residues. From germline, CDR1 is SNHLY and CDR2 FYNNEI. Trimming shortened V by 7 bases and J by 7 bases, and 14 bases separated the two germline ends. The CDR3 region has the DNA TGTGCCAGCATTACCGGGGGAGGAAATTCACCCCTCCACTTT. Translating it yields CASITGGGNSPLHF.

The chain links TRBV4-1 to TRBJ1-1; D is unclear. The CDR3 is 11 residues long. V was trimmed by 8 bases and J by 1 base, leaving 5 bases between them. Germline V lookup: CDR1 MGHRA, CDR2 YSYEKL. The DNA of the CDR3 is TGCGCCAGCCGAGAGAACACTGAAGCTTTCTTT. Protein sequence: CASRENTEAFF.

The chain recombines TRBV4-2 with TRBJ1-2; D unresolved. CDR1 is LGHNA, CDR2 YNFKEQ, per germline. Trimming pared 0 bases from V and 9 bases from J, leaving 11 bases between. This CDR3 region has 13 residues. CDR3 nucleotide sequence: TGTGCCAGCAGCCAAGAGGCTGGAGTGAGCTACACCTTC. It translates to CASSQEAGVSYTF.

V gene TRBV7-3 combines with J gene TRBJ1-5, with unresolved D. CDR3 length equals 13 residues. CDR1 is SGHTA and CDR2 is FQGTGA in the germline V gene. Deletions cut 3 bases from V and 5 bases from J, with 8 bases between. As DNA, the CDR3 is TGTGCCAGCAGCTTGGGAAGGGATCAGCCCCAGCATTTT. It is translated as CASSLGRDQPQHF.

The CDR3 DNA reads as TGTGCCAGCAGCTTACTAAGACACGAGACCCAGTACTTC. Protein sequence: CASSLLRHETQYF. The V call is TRBV7-9, the J call TRBJ2-5; no firm D call. Trimming shortened V by 2 bases and J by 5 bases, and 9 bases separated the two germline ends. This CDR3 spans 13 amino acids. Germline CDR1 reads SEHNR; CDR2 reads FQNEAQ (reference sequence).

This clone was picked up one time. The chain links TRBV5-1 to TRBJ2-1; perhaps TRBD1 as D (5 bases). The CDR3 is 15 residues long. Germline V lookup: CDR1 SGHRS, CDR2 YFSETQ. V lost 4 bases, J lost 3 bases, and 14 bases lay in between. The chain's CDR3 is CASSATDSYYNEQFF. In DNA form, the CDR3 reads TGCGCCAGCAGCGCGACAGACTCTTACTACAATGAGCAGTTCTTC. The variable domain in full, with the rest retrieved from reference TRBV5-1 and TRBJ2-1, is KAGVTQTPRYLIKTRGQQVTLSCSPISGHRSVSWYQQTPGQGLQFLFEYFSETQRNKGNFPGRFSGRQFSNSRSEMNVSTLELGDSALYLCASSATDSYYNEQFFGPGTRLTVL.

The V gene is TRBV19, the J gene TRBJ2-5, with 8 bases identical to TRBD1. Gene TRBJ2-7 matches the end of the DNA better, so the J call may be wrong. The germline CDR1 and CDR2 sequences are LNHDA and SQIVND (reference sequence). The CDR3 contains 15 residues. CDR3 amino acids: CASSIQAGGRYEQYF. The CDR3 nucleotides are TGTGCCAGTAGTATCCAGGCAGGGGGCAGGTACGAGCAGTACTTC.

The genes are TRBV5-1 and TRBJ2-3; TRBD1 might be the D (6 bases). The CDR3 is made up of 15 amino acids. V was shortened by 3 bases and J by 5 bases, with 16 bases between the two germline ends. From germline, CDR1 is SGHRS and CDR2 YFSETQ. CDR3: CASSYTQGGGDTQYF. The CDR3 nucleotides read TGCGCCAGCAGCTACACACAGGGCGGAGGAGATACGCAGTATTTT.